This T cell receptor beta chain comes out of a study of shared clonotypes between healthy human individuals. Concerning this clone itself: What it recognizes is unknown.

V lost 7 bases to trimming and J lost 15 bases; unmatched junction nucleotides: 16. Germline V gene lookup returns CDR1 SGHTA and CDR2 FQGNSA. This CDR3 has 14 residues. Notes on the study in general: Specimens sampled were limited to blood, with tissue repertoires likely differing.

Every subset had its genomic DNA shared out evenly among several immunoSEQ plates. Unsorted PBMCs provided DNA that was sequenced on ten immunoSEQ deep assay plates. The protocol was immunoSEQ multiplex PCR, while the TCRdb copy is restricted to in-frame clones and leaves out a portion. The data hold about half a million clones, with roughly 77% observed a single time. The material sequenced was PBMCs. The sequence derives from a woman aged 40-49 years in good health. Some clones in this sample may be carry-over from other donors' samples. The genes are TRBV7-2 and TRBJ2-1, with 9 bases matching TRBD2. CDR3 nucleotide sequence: TGTGCCAGCACCCTTAGCTGGCGGGAGGGCCGTTCGTTCTTC. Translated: CASTLSWREGRSFF. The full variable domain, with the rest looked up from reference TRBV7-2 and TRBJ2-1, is GAGVSQSPSNKVTEKGKDVELRCDPISGHTALYWYRQSLGQGLEFLIYFQGNSAPDKSGLPSDRFSAERTGGSVSTLTIQRTQQEDSAVYLCASTLSWREGRSFFGPGTRLTVL.